Listed below are T cell receptor beta chains from one sample, sequenced in a study of blood T cell repertoires in COVID-19. The assay was immunoSEQ multiplex PCR, and TCRdb's table has in-frame clones only and misses some. In the table there are under 200,000 clones, 88% of which are singletons. Sequencing used peripheral blood. These receptors all stem from a man aged 40-49 years with active or convalescent COVID-19. CDR3s include the opening cysteine and the closing phenylalanine or tryptophan. D genes are given only for firm matches. Size values are once, few and many counts, or a class for expanded clones, and some rows have none.

D gene: TRBD2; J gene: TRBJ2-3; clone size: NA; V gene: TRBV7-9; CDR3 DNA: TGTGCCAGCAGCTTGGGGACTAGCGCTACAGATACGCAGTATTTT; CDR3 protein: CASSLGTSATDTQYF
D gene: TRBD1; J gene: TRBJ2-7; clone size: NA; V gene: TRBV10-3; CDR3 DNA: TGTGCCATCAAGGAGCCCCAGGGACAGGGAGGCGGGGAGCAGTACTTC; CDR3 protein: CAIKEPQGQGGGEQYF
D gene: TRBD1; J gene: TRBJ2-7; clone size: NA; V gene: TRBV7-9; CDR3 DNA: TGTGCCAGCAGCTTAATAAGGGGGCCGACAGGGGCCGAGCAGTACTTC; CDR3 protein: CASSLIRGPTGAEQYF
D gene: NA; J gene: TRBJ1-4; clone size: NA; V gene: TRBV5-8; CDR3 DNA: TGTGCCAGCAGCGACCCCCCGGGACACATAGCAACTAATGAAAAACTGTTTTTT; CDR3 protein: CASSDPPGHIATNEKLFF
D gene: TRBD1; J gene: TRBJ1-5; clone size: NA; V gene: TRBV19; CDR3 DNA: TGTGCCAGTAGTTATGCAGGGGGCTCCCATCAGCCCCAGCATTTT; CDR3 protein: CASSYAGGSHQPQHF
D gene: TRBD1; J gene: TRBJ1-1; clone size: few; V gene: TRBV3-1/TRBV3-2; CDR3 DNA: TGTGCCAGCAGCCCGGTCAGGGGGCAGGAAAGAACTGAAGCTTTCTTT; CDR3 protein: CASSPVRGQERTEAFF
D gene: TRBD1; J gene: TRBJ2-7; clone size: NA; V gene: TRBV2; CDR3 DNA: TGTGCCAGCAGTGAAGGGCAGGGGGCCGACGAGCAGTACTTC; CDR3 protein: CASSEGQGADEQYF
D gene: TRBD1; J gene: TRBJ2-1; clone size: NA; V gene: TRBV5-1; CDR3 DNA: TGCGCCAGCAGCGGACAGGGCCATGAGCAGTTCTTC; CDR3 protein: CASSGQGHEQFF
D gene: TRBD1; J gene: TRBJ1-2; clone size: once; V gene: TRBV5-5; CDR3 DNA: TGTGCCAGCAGCCCGGGACAGGGGCACTACACCTTC; CDR3 protein: CASSPGQGHYTF
D gene: TRBD1; J gene: TRBJ1-4; clone size: few; V gene: TRBV6-4; CDR3 DNA: TGTGCCAGCATCGCCCCAGGGGGCATAGGAGAAAAACTGTTTTTT; CDR3 protein: CASIAPGGIGEKLFF
D gene: NA; J gene: TRBJ2-5; clone size: NA; V gene: TRBV7-8; CDR3 DNA: TGTGCCAGCAGCTGGGGGGTGGGCCAAGAGACCCAGTACTTC; CDR3 protein: CASSWGVGQETQYF
D gene: TRBD2; J gene: TRBJ2-2; clone size: many; V gene: TRBV7-6; CDR3 DNA: TGTGCCAGCAGCCCCCTAACGGGGGGTCCCTACACCGGGGAGCTGTTTTTT; CDR3 protein: CASSPLTGGPYTGELFF
D gene: NA; J gene: TRBJ1-1; clone size: NA; V gene: TRBV24-1; CDR3 DNA: TGTGCCACCAGTTTAGGTGAGGTCCTTCCTATGAACACTGAAGCTTTCTTT; CDR3 protein: CATSLGEVLPMNTEAFF